This entry lists 24 T cell receptor beta chains sequenced from one sample in a study of follicular helper T cells after annual influenza vaccination. This table comes from immunoSEQ multiplex PCR, and its TCRdb copy is limited to in-frame clones, with some not included. Of nearly 9,000 clones detected, about 80% appear once; the ten largest clones hold approximately 2.8%. Described time point: 2014-2015 season, pre-vaccination. The sample consisted of CXCR5+ CD38- circulating T follicular helper cells from blood, taken on the day of influenza vaccination. The subset: circulating Tfh, non-naive CD4+CXCR5+PD-1+ (ICOS+CD38+ or ICOS-CD38-). These receptor sequences come from an adult who received the influenza vaccine.

This chain joins TRBV28 and TRBJ1-2, with a tentative D call TRBD1 (6 bases). The CDR3 runs to 15 residues. Germline V lookup: CDR1 MDHEN, CDR2 SYDVKM. With 2 bases removed from V and 4 bases from J, the gap between germline ends came to 14 bases. The CDR3 loop is CASSLNRAASYGYTF. DNA of the CDR3: TGTGCCAGCAGTTTAAACAGGGCAGCGAGCTATGGCTACACCTTC.

The chain carries TRBV27 and TRBJ2-1; no clear D gene. The CDR3 totals 13 residues. V lost 4 bases and J 4 bases, leaving 8 bases between the germline ends. Germline loops: CDR1 MNHEY, CDR2 SMNVEV (reference sequence). The CDR3, as DNA: TGTGCCAGCAGTTATCGTCCGTACAATGAGCAGTTCTTC. Its protein is CASSYRPYNEQFF.

The chain is built from TRBV2 and TRBJ2-5; D not certain. Germline CDR1 SNHLY, CDR2 FYNNEI. Trimming shortened V by 6 bases and J by 4 bases, and 15 bases separated the two germline ends. The CDR3 sequence is 14 residues long. In DNA, the CDR3 is TGTGCCAGCAGGGTACATACTACGTCAGAGACCCAGTACTTC. It yields the protein CASRVHTTSETQYF.

This clone turned up a few times. This chain uses TRBV5-6 with TRBJ2-7; 14 nucleotides agree with TRBD2. The germline CDR1 and CDR2 sequences are SGHDT and YYEEEE. Trimming cost V 3 bases and J 3 bases; bases outside gene matches: 5. The CDR3 consists of 16 residues. CDR3 coding DNA: TGTGCCAGCAGCTGGAGGGGACTAGCGGGGGTCTACGAGCAGTACTTC. This codes for CASSWRGLAGVYEQYF.

The V and J genes are TRBV6-5 and TRBJ2-7; the match to TRBD1 covers 7 bases. The CDR3 spans 14 residues. Trimming removed 6 bases from V and 2 bases from J; junction bases left unmatched: 7. The germline CDR1 and CDR2 sequences are MNHEY and SVGAGI. The CDR3 nucleotides are TGTGCCAGCAGGCTCCGGGACAGAACCTACGAGCAGTACTTC. Protein sequence: CASRLRDRTYEQYF.

The chain couples TRBV19 to TRBJ2-1, with D possibly matching TRBD2 (7 bases). Deletions cut 5 bases from V and 9 bases from J, with 17 bases between. The CDR3 spans 14 residues. Germline CDR1 is LNHDA and CDR2 is SQIVND (reference sequence). The CDR3 region has the DNA TGTGCCAGTAGTGTGGGAGGGCAGGGGTTTGAGCAGTTCTTC. It translates to CASSVGGQGFEQFF.

The genes are TRBV11-2 and TRBJ1-3; the D is unclear. Between the trimmed V and J ends, which lost 0 bases and 0 bases, there was a span of 9 bases. CDR1 and CDR2 from the germline V gene are SGHAT and FQNNGV. The length of the CDR3 is 16 residues. The CDR3: CASSLEWSSSGNTIYF. The CDR3 DNA reads TGTGCCAGCAGCTTAGAGTGGTCGAGCTCTGGAAACACCATATATTTT.

The chain links TRBV15 to TRBJ2-2, with D possibly matching TRBD1 (6 bases). V gave up 1 base and J gave up 4 bases, with 13 bases separating them. The germline CDR1 and CDR2 sequences are LNHNV and YYDKDF (reference sequence). This CDR3 has 16 amino acids. The CDR3 loop is CATSRGGGPGTGELFF. The CDR3 region has the DNA TGTGCCACCAGCAGAGGTGGGGGCCCGGGCACCGGGGAGCTGTTTTTT.

The chain combines TRBV18 with TRBJ2-6; D not certain. The CDR3 is 16 residues long. Germline V gene sequence: CDR1 KGHSH, CDR2 LQKENI. Trimming shortened V by 2 bases and J by 2 bases, and 10 bases separated the two germline ends. The CDR3 protein is CASSPMTTPGANVLTF. In nucleotides, the CDR3 is TGTGCCAGCTCACCAATGACAACCCCTGGGGCCAACGTCCTGACTTTC.

This clone was counted only a few times. This chain uses TRBV6-1 with TRBJ1-2; tentative D call: TRBD1 (5 bases). Per the germline V gene, CDR1 is MNHNS and CDR2 is SASEGT. CDR3 length: 14 residues. Trimming pared 2 bases from V and 6 bases from J, leaving 13 bases between. The CDR3 DNA follows: TGTGCCAGCAGTGAACTGAGGGGCGCCCATGGCTACACCTTC. This sequence encodes CASSELRGAHGYTF.

The rearrangement uses TRBV19 and TRBJ2-3; maybe TRBD2 (6 bases). V gave up 3 bases and J gave up 0 bases, with 13 bases separating them. This CDR3 contains 16 residues. Looked up from germline, CDR1 is LNHDA and CDR2 is SQIVND (reference sequence). CDR3 residues: CASSILPGTSTDTQYF. CDR3 DNA sequence: TGTGCCAGTAGTATTCTTCCAGGGACTAGCACAGATACGCAGTATTTT.

This clone was counted once. The chain couples TRBV10-2 to TRBJ1-5; a weak D match, TRBD1 (6 bases). V lost 0 bases and J lost 2, with 8 bases in between. The CDR3 length is 15 residues. Germline-derived CDR1 and CDR2 are WSHSY and SAAADI. In DNA form, the CDR3 reads TGCGCCAGCAGTGAGTCAGGGGGAGGCAATCAGCCCCAGCATTTT. It codes for CASSESGGGNQPQHF.

The chain joins TRBV25-1 to TRBJ2-5; D is possibly TRBD1 (6 bases). With 6 bases removed from V and 1 base from J, the gap between germline ends came to 12 bases. From germline, CDR1 is MGHDK and CDR2 SYGVNS. The CDR3 length is 14 residues. CDR3 loop: CASREGGRQETQYF. The CDR3 nucleotides are TGTGCCAGCAGAGAAGGGGGACGCCAAGAGACCCAGTACTTC.

The rearrangement joins TRBV29-1 to TRBJ1-4; 9 bases map to TRBD1. The V gene end was trimmed by 1 base and the J gene end by 7 bases; junction bases not matched to a gene: 7. Germline CDR1 and CDR2: SQVTM and ANQGSEA. The CDR3 has 15 residues. The CDR3 DNA reads as TGCAGCGTTGAAGTGTGGGGACAGGGTAGTGAAAAACTGTTTTTT. This codes for CSVEVWGQGSEKLFF.

This clone was picked up a small number of times. For the CDR3, the DNA is TGCAGCGCCACGGGCGGGAGGGCTGGCGGCACAGATACGCAGTATTTT. It is translated as CSATGGRAGGTDTQYF. This chain joins TRBV29-1 and TRBJ2-3; TRBD2 aligns across 9 bases. Germline V gene lookup returns CDR1 SQVTM and CDR2 ANQGSEA. The CDR3 has 16 amino acids. V was pared by 7 bases and J by 1 base, with 12 bases of the junction left unmatched.

The chain links TRBV27 to TRBJ2-3, with no clear D. This CDR3 contains 14 residues. Looked up from germline, CDR1 is MNHEY and CDR2 is SMNVEV (reference sequence). Trimming removed 9 bases at V and 0 bases at J, with 13 bases between. This chain's CDR3 is CASNPFSSTDTQYF. CDR3 bases: TGTGCCAGTAATCCATTCTCTAGCACAGATACGCAGTATTTT.

The chain employs TRBV5-1 and TRBJ1-6, with 12 bases identical to TRBD1. Losses at the gene ends were 4 bases for V and 10 bases for J; bases not matched to a gene: 9. Germline CDR1 and CDR2: SGHRS and YFSETQ. This CDR3 is 16 amino acids long. The CDR3 DNA reads TGCGCCAGCAGCCCGAGGGGACAGGGGGCGAGCTCACCCCTCCACTTT. Translation gives CASSPRGQGASSPLHF.

This chain uses TRBV5-1 with TRBJ1-1; possible D gene TRBD1, 6 bases. The CDR3 totals 13 residues. Trimming took 7 bases from V and 1 from J, leaving 11 bases between them. Germline CDR1 SGHRS, CDR2 YFSETQ. The CDR3 sequence: CASRSGENTEAFF. For the CDR3, the DNA is TGCGCCAGCCGATCAGGGGAGAACACTGAAGCTTTCTTT.

The chain combines TRBV28 with TRBJ2-3; 11 positions match TRBD2. J was trimmed by 6 bases and V by 3 bases; bases with no gene match: 5. Germline-derived CDR1 and CDR2 are MDHEN and SYDVKM. This CDR3 comprises 15 residues. In DNA form, the CDR3 reads TGTGCCAGCAGTTTGGCTAGCGGGAGGAGGGATACGCAGTATTTT. It encodes CASSLASGRRDTQYF.

The chain uses TRBV2 and TRBJ2-5; no reliable D call. V was trimmed by 3 bases and J by 7 bases, leaving 9 bases between them. This CDR3 contains 12 residues. CDR1 is SNHLY, CDR2 FYNNEI, per germline. The CDR3 region is CASSDLVATQYF. In nucleotides, the CDR3 is TGTGCCAGCAGTGACCTGGTCGCGACCCAGTACTTC.

This clone was recorded only once. In DNA form, the CDR3 reads TGTGCCAGCAGCCCGTACACCCAAGAGACCCAGTACTTC. It yields the protein CASSPYTQETQYF. This chain connects TRBV5-6 to TRBJ2-5; D uncertain. Deletions cut 4 bases from V and 1 base from J, with 8 bases between. The CDR3 spans 13 residues. Per germline, CDR1 SGHDT and CDR2 YYEEEE. Complete variable domain (other parts from reference TRBV5-6 and TRBJ2-5): DAGVTQSPTHLIKTRGQQVTLRCSPKSGHDTVSWYQQALGQGPQFIFQYYEEEERQRGNFPDRFSGHQFPNYSSELNVNALLLGDSALYLCASSPYTQETQYFGPGTRLLVL.

The gene calls are TRBV6-1 and TRBJ1-5; possibly TRBD1 for D (5 bases). V was pared by 2 bases and J by 0 bases, with 8 bases between. Germline V CDR1 and CDR2: MNHNS, SASEGT. This CDR3 comprises 15 residues. The CDR3 sequence: CASSESGHSNQPQHF. The DNA of the CDR3 is TGTGCCAGCAGTGAATCGGGGCATAGCAATCAGCCCCAGCATTTT.

On this clone: The junction departs from the called germline gene at one end, perhaps through a read error. The rearrangement uses TRBV28 and TRBJ2-5; D may be TRBD1 (5 bases). There are 12 residues in the CDR3. Germline values: CDR1 MDHEN, CDR2 SYDVKM. CDR3 in amino acids: CASSLYFGVGHF. The DNA for the CDR3 is TGTGCCAGCAGTTTATATTTCGGTGTGGGGCACTTC.

This clone was seen a handful of times. The rearrangement uses TRBV18 and TRBJ2-3, with 7 nucleotides matching TRBD2. The junction had 6 bases not matched to a gene; V was cut back by 3 bases and J by 3 bases. CDR3 length equals 15 residues. Germline V gene lookup returns CDR1 KGHSH and CDR2 LQKENI. The CDR3 DNA reads TGTGCCAGCTCACCCCGCCTAGCGGAGACAGATACGCAGTATTTT. Its protein product is CASSPRLAETDTQYF. Filled out from reference TRBV18 and TRBJ2-3, the complete variable domain reads NAGVMQNPRHLVRRRGQEARLRCSPMKGHSHVYWYRQLPEEGLKFMVYLQKENIIDESGMPKERFSAEFPKEGPSILRIQQVVRGDSAAYFCASSPRLAETDTQYFGPGTRLTVL.